A selection of T cell receptor beta chains follows, all from one sample in a study of T cell changes during pregnancy in multiple sclerosis. The table came from immunoSEQ multiplex PCR; TCRdb's copy has only in-frame clones and leaves some out. The sample contains about 43,000 clones, roughly 90% of which appear only once. The material sequenced was PBMCs (not recorded whether the cells were cultured). These receptors were taken from a female donor with multiple sclerosis, enrolled in a pregnancy study. Each CDR3 is given with its conserved first and last residue. D genes are given only for firm matches. The size entry is marked missing in some rows and otherwise reads once, few, many or a size class.

J gene: TRBJ2-3; D gene: TRBD2; V gene: TRBV4-3; clone size: .; CDR3 DNA: TGCGCCAGCAGCCAAGATGGGGGGGGCACAGATACGCAGTATTTT; CDR3 protein: CASSQDGGGTDTQYF
J gene: TRBJ1-2; D gene: .; V gene: TRBV12-5; clone size: once; CDR3 DNA: TGTGCTAGTGGTTTGGGGGGCAGGGGCCGGGGCTACACCTTC; CDR3 protein: CASGLGGRGRGYTF
J gene: TRBJ2-7; D gene: .; V gene: TRBV15; clone size: .; CDR3 DNA: TGTGCCACCAGCCCCGAAAAACCCGGGACTCAGGGCTACGAGCAGTACTTC; CDR3 protein: CATSPEKPGTQGYEQYF
J gene: TRBJ2-5; D gene: .; V gene: TRBV6-1; clone size: .; CDR3 DNA: TGTGCCAGCAGTGACGAGACTCAGTACTTC; CDR3 protein: CASSDETQYF
J gene: TRBJ2-3; D gene: .; V gene: TRBV21-1; clone size: .; CDR3 DNA: TGTGCCAGCAGCAAGGATATGGACGGGAGTAGGACAGATACGCAGTATTTT; CDR3 protein: CASSKDMDGSRTDTQYF
J gene: TRBJ2-1; D gene: TRBD2; V gene: TRBV30; clone size: .; CDR3 DNA: TGTGCCTGGAGCGTAAGCTGGACTAGCGGCTCCTACAATGAGCAGTTCTTC; CDR3 protein: CAWSVSWTSGSYNEQFF
J gene: TRBJ2-7; D gene: TRBD1; V gene: TRBV28; clone size: .; CDR3 DNA: TGTGCCAGCAGGCCGACAGGGGCCAGCTACGAGCAGTACTTC; CDR3 protein: CASRPTGASYEQYF
J gene: TRBJ2-7; D gene: TRBD2; V gene: TRBV5-1; clone size: .; CDR3 DNA: TGCGCCAGCAGCACTACTAGCGGCACCTCCTACGAGCAGTACTTC; CDR3 protein: CASSTTSGTSYEQYF
J gene: TRBJ2-7; D gene: TRBD1; V gene: TRBV6-5; clone size: .; CDR3 DNA: TGTGCCAGCAGTTACTCGGTTGGACAGGGGGGCTACGAGCAGTACTTC; CDR3 protein: CASSYSVGQGGYEQYF
J gene: TRBJ2-2; D gene: TRBD2; V gene: TRBV4-3; clone size: .; CDR3 DNA: TGCGCCAGCAGCCATTCTCTAGCGGGAGTCGGGGAGCTGTTTTTT; CDR3 protein: CASSHSLAGVGELFF
J gene: TRBJ1-1; D gene: .; V gene: TRBV18; clone size: .; CDR3 DNA: TGTGCCAGCTCACCGCAGGCCTCACTCCAGAACACTGAAGCTTTCTTT; CDR3 protein: CASSPQASLQNTEAFF
J gene: TRBJ2-5; D gene: .; V gene: TRBV5-1; clone size: .; CDR3 DNA: TGCGCCAGCAGCTTGGCGGACAGGGAGGGGGGGACCCAGTACTTC; CDR3 protein: CASSLADREGGTQYF
J gene: TRBJ2-7; D gene: TRBD2; V gene: TRBV7-3; clone size: once; CDR3 DNA: TGTGCCAGCAGCTTAGAATTAGCGGGAGGTTACGAGCAGTACTTC; CDR3 protein: CASSLELAGGYEQYF
J gene: TRBJ2-5; D gene: .; V gene: TRBV11-2; clone size: .; CDR3 DNA: TGTGCCAGCAGCTTAGTCCCAGGGGGCGGGAGCAGGCAAGAGACCCAGTACTTC; CDR3 protein: CASSLVPGGGSRQETQYF
J gene: TRBJ2-7; D gene: TRBD1; V gene: TRBV2; clone size: .; CDR3 DNA: TGTGCCAGCAGTGACGGACAGGCCCACGACGAGCAGTACTTC; CDR3 protein: CASSDGQAHDEQYF
J gene: TRBJ2-7; D gene: .; V gene: TRBV20-1; clone size: .; CDR3 DNA: TGCAGTGCTGGAGGGACGGATGTCCAGTACTTC; CDR3 protein: CSAGGTDVQYF
J gene: TRBJ2-1; D gene: .; V gene: TRBV5-8; clone size: .; CDR3 DNA: TGTGCCAGCATCCAAAGAAGGGGTCACAATGAGCAGTTCTTC; CDR3 protein: CASIQRRGHNEQFF
J gene: TRBJ1-4; D gene: TRBD1; V gene: TRBV4-3; clone size: .; CDR3 DNA: TGCGCCAGCAGCCAGACCGGGACAGGGGATGAAAAACTGTTTTTT; CDR3 protein: CASSQTGTGDEKLFF
J gene: TRBJ2-7; D gene: .; V gene: TRBV5-1; clone size: .; CDR3 DNA: TGCGCCAGCAGCTTGGCCGGGACTTTCTACGAGCAGTACTTC; CDR3 protein: CASSLAGTFYEQYF
J gene: TRBJ2-1; D gene: .; V gene: TRBV30; clone size: .; CDR3 DNA: TGTGCCTGGGGAGCGGTCAATGAGCAGTTCTTC; CDR3 protein: CAWGAVNEQFF
J gene: TRBJ1-1; D gene: .; V gene: TRBV7-2; clone size: .; CDR3 DNA: TGTGCCAGCAGCTTACTTCAGGACACTGAAGCTTTCTTT; CDR3 protein: CASSLLQDTEAFF
J gene: TRBJ2-7; D gene: TRBD1; V gene: TRBV14; clone size: .; CDR3 DNA: TGTGCCAGCAGCCAGGGGACAGGGGGCTACGAGCAGTACTTC; CDR3 protein: CASSQGTGGYEQYF
J gene: TRBJ1-5; D gene: TRBD1; V gene: TRBV18; clone size: .; CDR3 DNA: TGTGCCAGCTCACATTCCGAGGGGGCGGGGGTCGGCAATCAGCCCCAGCATTTT; CDR3 protein: CASSHSEGAGVGNQPQHF
J gene: TRBJ1-2; D gene: TRBD1; V gene: TRBV28; clone size: .; CDR3 DNA: TGTGCCAGCAGTTCGACAGGGGTTTCCTATGGCTACACCTTC; CDR3 protein: CASSSTGVSYGYTF
J gene: TRBJ2-7; D gene: .; V gene: TRBV7-2; clone size: .; CDR3 DNA: TGTGCCAGCAGCTTAGGGCTCCCAAACACCTACGAGCAGTACTTC; CDR3 protein: CASSLGLPNTYEQYF
J gene: TRBJ2-5; D gene: .; V gene: TRBV18; clone size: .; CDR3 DNA: TGTGCCAGCTCACCACAGGGCGGAGAGACCCAGTACTTC; CDR3 protein: CASSPQGGETQYF
J gene: TRBJ2-1; D gene: TRBD1; V gene: TRBV10-2; clone size: once; CDR3 DNA: TGCGCCAGCGGGGACAGGGGGCCCCCGTTCTTC; CDR3 protein: CASGDRGPPFF
J gene: TRBJ2-3; D gene: .; V gene: TRBV29-1; clone size: .; CDR3 DNA: TGCAGCGTTGAAGGAGGTATCGGCACAGATACGCAGTATTTT; CDR3 protein: CSVEGGIGTDTQYF
J gene: TRBJ2-2; D gene: .; V gene: TRBV4-2; clone size: .; CDR3 DNA: TGTGCCAGCAGCCCGGATTATAACGGGGAGCTGTTTTTT; CDR3 protein: CASSPDYNGELFF
J gene: TRBJ2-1; D gene: .; V gene: TRBV27; clone size: once; CDR3 DNA: TGTGCCAGCAGTCCCCGGGGGCCTGGTGACAGTGAGCAGTTCTTC; CDR3 protein: CASSPRGPGDSEQFF
J gene: TRBJ2-5; D gene: TRBD2; V gene: TRBV7-9; clone size: .; CDR3 DNA: TGTGCCAGCAGCTTCTCCCTAGCGGAGGACCAAGAGACCCAGTACTTC; CDR3 protein: CASSFSLAEDQETQYF
J gene: TRBJ2-5; D gene: .; V gene: TRBV5-5; clone size: .; CDR3 DNA: TGTGCCAGCAGCTTGGAAAGGGCAACCATAGAGACCCAGTACTTC; CDR3 protein: CASSLERATIETQYF
J gene: TRBJ2-5; D gene: TRBD1; V gene: TRBV12-5; clone size: once; CDR3 DNA: TGTGCTAGTGGTTTGGCTAGGGACAGCCAGGAAGGGACCCAGTACTTC; CDR3 protein: CASGLARDSQEGTQYF
J gene: TRBJ2-1; D gene: .; V gene: TRBV10-2; clone size: .; CDR3 DNA: TGCGCCAGCTCCGAGGCGGCGGGGACCTACAATGAGCAGTTCTTC; CDR3 protein: CASSEAAGTYNEQFF